This is a list of T cell receptor beta chains from one sample in a study of beta chain features in type 1 diabetes. Profiling relied on immunoSEQ multiplex PCR, and the TCRdb table lists in-frame clones only, not all of them. The repertoire includes a few hundred thousand clones, roughly 17% of them detected once, and approximately 0.081% sits in the top ten. Sequenced material: naive CD4+ T cells from blood. The receptors come from a man aged 25-45 years with type 1 diabetes. Each CDR3 is given with its conserved first and last residue. The D gene is left open where the match is weak. Clone size is stated in some rows and not others, as once, few, many or a class when expanded.

>.|TRBV5-4|TRBJ2-3|.
CASSVGGTTDTQYF
TGTGCCAGCAGCGTCGGGGGTACCACAGATACGCAGTATTTT
>TRBD1|TRBV6-5|TRBJ1-2|few
CASSRDSRYGYTF
TGTGCCAGCAGCCGGGACAGCCGATATGGCTACACCTTC
>.|TRBV29-1|TRBJ2-1|few
CSVEIRQGPSGNEQFF
TGCAGCGTTGAAATAAGGCAGGGACCTTCGGGCAATGAGCAGTTCTTC
>.|TRBV25-1|TRBJ1-5|few
CASSVGAVEEPQHF
TGTGCCAGCAGTGTTGGGGCAGTCGAGGAGCCCCAGCATTTT
>.|TRBV5-1|TRBJ2-6|few
CASSAPTAGANVLTF
TGCGCCAGCAGCGCCCCGACAGCTGGGGCCAACGTCCTGACTTTC
>.|TRBV5-6|TRBJ1-5|.
CASSLPNQPQHF
TGTGCCAGCAGCTTGCCCAATCAGCCCCAGCATTTT
>TRBD2|TRBV4-3|TRBJ2-7|.
CASSQLIGSSGSLGEQYF
TGCGCCAGCAGCCAGCTGATAGGTTCTAGCGGGAGTTTGGGGGAGCAGTACTTC
>.|TRBV9|TRBJ2-7|.
CASSVGGPFYEQYF
TGTGCCAGCAGCGTAGGGGGACCATTCTACGAGCAGTACTTC
>TRBD2|TRBV7-2|TRBJ2-7|few
CASSSRGIAGGGEQYF
TGTGCCAGCAGCTCCCGGGGCATAGCGGGAGGAGGCGAGCAGTACTTC
>TRBD1|TRBV30|TRBJ2-3|few
CAWSLRQGTQYF
TGTGCCTGGTCTTTAAGACAGGGGACGCAGTATTTT
>TRBD2|TRBV7-8|TRBJ2-1|.
CASSGGRNNEQFF
TGTGCCAGCAGTGGCGGGAGAAACAATGAGCAGTTCTTC
>.|TRBV20-1|TRBJ2-3|.
CSASLRDTQYF
TGCAGTGCTAGTTTAAGAGATACGCAGTATTTT
>.|TRBV9|TRBJ2-5|.
CASSVGMSGPRETQYF
TGTGCCAGCAGCGTAGGCATGTCCGGACCCCGGGAGACCCAGTACTTC
>TRBD1|TRBV7-3|TRBJ1-1|.
CASSRTGDEAFF
TGTGCCAGCAGCCGGACAGGGGACGAAGCTTTCTTT
>.|TRBV7-9|TRBJ1-5|few
CASSLGGASQPQHF
TGTGCCAGCAGCTTGGGAGGGGCGTCTCAGCCCCAGCATTTT
>.|TRBV13|TRBJ2-7|.
CASSTRGYEQYF
TGTGCCAGCAGCACTCGGGGCTACGAGCAGTACTTC
>TRBD1|TRBV7-9|TRBJ1-2|few
CASSLEGQVYGYTF
TGTGCCAGCAGCTTAGAGGGACAGGTCTACGGCTACACCTTC
>.|TRBV18|TRBJ2-2|.
CASSLSNGGPGTGELFF
TGTGCCAGCTCACTATCAAACGGCGGCCCGGGGACCGGGGAGCTGTTTTTT
>.|TRBV28|TRBJ2-1|few
CASQVGRNDEQFF
TGTGCCAGCCAGGTGGGGAGAAACGATGAGCAGTTCTTC
>TRBD2|TRBV29-1|TRBJ2-1|.
CSVDMRTSGYNNEQFF
TGCAGCGTTGACATGAGGACTAGCGGGTATAACAATGAGCAGTTCTTC
>.|TRBV29-1|TRBJ2-1|few
CSVHGETVASYNEQFF
TGCAGCGTCCACGGGGAAACGGTAGCCTCCTACAATGAGCAGTTCTTC
>.|TRBV19|TRBJ1-2|few
CASSPTRGAYGYTF
TGTGCCAGTAGTCCGACTCGAGGGGCATATGGCTACACCTTC
>TRBD1|TRBV4-2|TRBJ2-7|.
CASSQGGGQGPYEQYF
TGTGCCAGCAGCCAAGGAGGAGGACAGGGACCCTACGAGCAGTACTTC
>TRBD2|TRBV9|TRBJ2-1|.
CASSVPTSGSFEQFF
TGTGCCAGCAGCGTACCGACTAGCGGGAGCTTTGAGCAGTTCTTC
>.|TRBV7-2|TRBJ2-5|.
CASSLNGGRETQYF
TGTGCCAGCAGCTTAAACGGGGGGCGGGAGACCCAGTACTTC
>TRBD1|TRBV6-5|TRBJ2-3|.
CASRRQGVDTDTQYF
TGTGCCAGCAGGCGACAGGGCGTCGACACAGATACGCAGTATTTT
>.|TRBV7-2|TRBJ2-3|.
CASSPLSDTQYF
TGTGCCAGCAGCCCGTTGTCAGATACGCAGTATTTT
>.|TRBV29-1|TRBJ2-3|few
CSVDEGEDTQYF
TGCAGCGTTGATGAGGGGGAAGATACGCAGTATTTT
>TRBD1|TRBV5-1|TRBJ1-5|few
CASSWGQGTNQPQHF
TGCGCCAGCAGCTGGGGACAGGGAACGAATCAGCCCCAGCATTTT
>TRBD1|TRBV30|TRBJ2-3|few
CAWSIDRGTDTQYF
TGTGCCTGGAGTATTGACAGGGGTACAGATACGCAGTATTTT
>TRBD1|TRBV15|TRBJ1-5|.
CATRRGTGGWGQPQHF
TGTGCCACCAGGCGGGGGACAGGGGGCTGGGGTCAGCCCCAGCATTTT
>.|TRBV30|TRBJ2-1|few
CAWGLTTGQFF
TGTGCCTGGGGGCTAACGACGGGGCAGTTCTTC
>.|TRBV7-6|TRBJ2-3|.
CASSLDRVLTDTQYF
TGTGCCAGCAGCTTAGACAGGGTCTTGACAGATACGCAGTATTTT
>.|TRBV10-3|TRBJ2-1|.
CAISESGAARNEQFF
TGTGCCATCAGTGAGTCTGGAGCAGCGCGCAATGAGCAGTTCTTC
>.|TRBV18|TRBJ2-3|.
CASSRDQQTMNTQYF
TGTGCCAGCTCCCGGGACCAACAGACAATGAATACGCAGTATTTT
>.|TRBV30|TRBJ2-1|few
CAWTRRGGYNEQFF
TGTGCCTGGACACGCAGGGGAGGATACAATGAGCAGTTCTTC
>TRBD2|TRBV7-9|TRBJ2-1|.
CASSLEGALAGQQFF
TGTGCCAGCAGCTTAGAGGGGGCACTAGCGGGACAGCAGTTCTTC
>.|TRBV11-2|TRBJ2-3|.
CASSYGRSDTQYF
TGTGCCAGCAGCTACGGTCGGTCAGATACGCAGTATTTT
>.|TRBV12-5|TRBJ2-7|.
CASGSGFYEQYF
TGTGCTAGTGGATCGGGATTCTACGAGCAGTACTTC
>.|TRBV11-2|TRBJ1-4|.
CASSPSPRGASEKLFF
TGTGCCAGCAGCCCTTCGCCGAGGGGGGCCAGCGAAAAACTGTTTTTT
>.|TRBV29-1|TRBJ1-3|few
CSVEDGWGTGNTIYF
TGCAGCGTTGAAGATGGTTGGGGGACTGGAAACACCATATATTTT
>.|TRBV7-9|TRBJ2-6|.
CASSGAGANVLTF
TGTGCCAGTTCGGGAGCTGGGGCCAACGTCCTGACTTTC
>TRBD2|TRBV30|TRBJ2-1|few
CAWSVRLAGGNEQFF
TGTGCCTGGAGTGTAAGACTAGCGGGAGGGAATGAGCAGTTCTTC
>.|TRBV9|TRBJ2-2|.
CASNTGTLTGELFF
TGTGCCAGCAATACCGGGACACTCACCGGGGAGCTGTTTTTT
>.|TRBV28|TRBJ2-7|few
CASTAAYEQYF
TGTGCCAGCACCGCGGCCTACGAGCAGTACTTC
>.|TRBV30|TRBJ2-3|few
CAWRQTTYTDTQYF
TGTGCCTGGAGGCAGACTACCTACACAGATACGCAGTATTTT
>.|TRBV2|TRBJ2-2|once
CASSLAGELFF
TGTGCCAGCAGTCTAGCCGGGGAGCTGTTTTTT
>TRBD1|TRBV7-2|TRBJ2-5|few
CASSFQTGGAETQYF
TGTGCCAGCAGCTTTCAGACAGGGGGCGCGGAGACCCAGTACTTC
>.|TRBV30|TRBJ2-7|few
CAWSTGSRLVGEQYF
TGTGCCTGGAGTACCGGGTCCCGTTTGGTTGGCGAGCAGTACTTC
>.|TRBV30|TRBJ2-1|.
CAWRQSPGVPYNEQFF
TGTGCCTGGAGGCAATCGCCGGGGGTACCCTACAATGAGCAGTTCTTC
>.|TRBV5-4|TRBJ1-1|.
CASRFSGARTEAFF
TGTGCCAGCCGCTTCTCGGGTGCGCGCACTGAAGCTTTCTTT
>.|TRBV29-1|TRBJ2-7|few
CSVVVPPSSYEQYF
TGCAGCGTTGTAGTACCCCCGAGCTCCTACGAGCAGTACTTC
>.|TRBV27|TRBJ1-2|.
CASSPYTTGYGYTF
TGTGCCAGCAGTCCCTACACGACGGGTTATGGCTACACCTTC
>TRBD2|TRBV29-1|TRBJ2-2|.
CSVLGGTYTGELFF
TGCAGCGTCCTCGGGGGGACTTACACCGGGGAGCTGTTTTTT
>.|TRBV28|TRBJ1-1|few
CASSLPYMNTEAFF
TGTGCCAGCAGTCTTCCGTACATGAACACTGAAGCTTTCTTT
>.|TRBV18|TRBJ2-4|.
CASSSLMGPDIQYF
TGTGCCAGCTCATCGCTCATGGGCCCGGACATTCAGTACTTC
>.|TRBV20-1|TRBJ1-2|.
CSATLRRYYTF
TGCAGTGCTACCTTAAGACGTTATTACACCTTC